This TCR beta chain appears in the sequencing data of a study of early T cells in non-severe SARS-CoV-2 infection. TCRdb reprocessed the 5' RACE reads via MiXCR and lists one record per CDR3 protein. The table lists tens of thousands of distinct CDR3 sequences, about 2.9% of them singletons. Many counts were recorded for this clonotype. Unmatched junction bases numbered 9, after V lost 5 bases and J lost 7 bases. The CDR3 runs 15 residues. Germline-derived CDR1 and CDR2 are MNHNY and SVGAGI (reference sequence). Sequencing input: whole blood. The TCR sequence derives from an adult who was a healthcare worker with PCR-confirmed SARS-CoV-2 infection or an uninfected control (not recorded which). The V call is TRBV6-6, the J call TRBJ1-4; 8 nucleotides match TRBD1. This chain's CDR3 is CASSTTGGRVEKLFF. Here the CDR3 DNA reads TGTGCCAGCAGTACAACAGGGGGTAGAGTTGAAAAACTGTTTTTT.